Below are 15 T cell receptor beta chains sequenced from a single sample in a study of T cell responses to AZD1222 COVID-19 vaccine. Repertoires were generated with immunoSEQ multiplex PCR, while TCRdb's copy carries only in-frame clones and drops some. The sample consists of around 160,000 clones, 85% to 95% of them appearing once. This specimen was peripheral blood, taken on day 0 of AZD1222 vaccination. The source of these receptors is an adult in good health.

V is TRBV9 and J is TRBJ2-2; D is undetermined. Germline V gene lookup returns CDR1 SGDLS and CDR2 YYNGEE. V lost 4 bases and J 7 bases, leaving 17 bases between the germline ends. The CDR3 has 15 amino acids. Here the CDR3 DNA reads TGTGCCAGCAGCCCCGCGGCTAGTAATGGCGGGGAGCTGTTTTTT. Protein product: CASSPAASNGGELFF.

The chain has TRBV9 and TRBJ2-7; D possibly matches TRBD1 or TRBD2 (5 bases each). CDR1 and CDR2 from the germline V gene are SGDLS and YYNGEE. This CDR3 region has 16 residues. V lost 4 bases, J lost 0 bases, and 17 bases lay in between. CDR3 residues: CASSTGIGAGSYEQYF. The DNA of the CDR3 is TGTGCCAGCAGCACGGGGATAGGGGCGGGCTCCTACGAGCAGTACTTC.

The chain recombines TRBV11-3 with TRBJ2-5, with 7 bases matching TRBD1. The CDR3 totals 15 residues. With V trimmed by 2 bases and J by 2 bases, 5 bases remained unmatched. Germline V gives CDR1 SGHNT, CDR2 YENEEA. In DNA form, the CDR3 reads TGTGCCAGCAGCTTATCCCGGGACAGTCAAGAGACCCAGTACTTC. Amino acid sequence: CASSLSRDSQETQYF.

The J gene is TRBJ1-1, the V gene TRBV12-3 or TRBV12-4; TRBD1 is a possible D gene (6 bases). V was pared by 3 bases and J by 2 bases, with 7 bases between. This CDR3 is 13 amino acids long. The CDR3: CASSLDSNTEAFF. The CDR3 bases are TGTGCCAGCAGTTTGGACAGTAACACTGAAGCTTTCTTT.

The rearrangement links TRBV7-9 to TRBJ2-2; possible D gene TRBD2, 5 bases. Germline assignment: CDR1 SEHNR and CDR2 FQNEAQ (reference sequence). V lost 8 bases and J 5 bases, leaving 9 bases between the germline ends. The CDR3 covers 12 residues. In DNA, the CDR3 is TGTGCCAGCGGGAGTGATACCGGGGAGCTGTTTTTT. It codes for CASGSDTGELFF. Full variable domain (rest looked up from reference TRBV7-9 and TRBJ2-2): DTGVSQNPRHKITKRGQNVTFRCDPISEHNRLYWYRQTLGQGPEFLTYFQNEAQLEKSRLLSDRFSAERPKGSFSTLEIQRTEQGDSAMYLCASGSDTGELFFGEGSRLTVL.

This clone has more than one count but fewer than ten. The chain is built from TRBV3-1 (or the pseudogene TRBV3-2) and TRBJ1-1; D is possibly TRBD1 (5 bases). The CDR3 totals 14 residues. The V gene lost 4 bases and the J gene lost 1 base, with 10 bases spanning the gap. CDR1 and CDR2 (germline): LGHDT, YNNKEL (reference sequence). The CDR3 reads CASSPGLTNTEAFF. CDR3 nucleotides: TGTGCCAGCAGCCCAGGGTTGACGAACACTGAAGCTTTCTTT.

The J gene is TRBJ1-1, the V gene TRBV6-1, with D possibly matching TRBD1 (6 bases). CDR1 MNHNS and CDR2 SASEGT come from the germline V gene. The CDR3 consists of 16 residues. V shed 3 bases and J shed 0 bases, with 14 bases lying between them. The chain's CDR3 is CASSETFGGLNTEAFF. The CDR3 DNA sequence: TGTGCCAGCAGTGAGACCTTTGGGGGGCTGAACACTGAAGCTTTCTTT.

The chain combines TRBV2 with TRBJ2-1; 9 bases match TRBD1. CDR1 is SNHLY and CDR2 is FYNNEI in the germline V gene. Germline trimming cut 4 bases from V and 1 base from J; bases unmatched to any gene: 11. The CDR3 loop spans 18 amino acids. The CDR3 sequence is CASSGSGTGKASYNEQFF. CDR3 coding DNA: TGTGCCAGCAGTGGGTCCGGGACAGGGAAGGCATCCTACAATGAGCAGTTCTTC.

Only a few counts were recorded for this clone. The chain employs TRBV6-5 and TRBJ1-2; the D is unclear. This CDR3 has 13 amino acids. Trimming took off 6 bases at V and 2 bases at J, with 10 bases between the two ends. Germline V gene data show CDR1 as MNHEY and CDR2 as SVGAGI. The CDR3 DNA reads as TGTGCCAGCAGCCTGGACGGGAACTATGGCTACACCTTC. Its translation is CASSLDGNYGYTF.

This clone was recorded only once. The V call is TRBV5-1, the J call TRBJ2-7, with 7 positions matching TRBD1. V was pared by 3 bases and J by 1 base, with 13 bases of the junction left unmatched. The CDR3 runs 17 residues. The V gene's germline CDR1 is SGHRS and CDR2 YFSETQ. CDR3 in amino acids: CASSYRSTGTYSYEQYF. CDR3 coding DNA: TGCGCCAGCAGCTATCGATCGACAGGGACCTATTCCTACGAGCAGTACTTC.

V gene TRBV19 combines with J gene TRBJ2-3; either TRBD1 or TRBD2 may fit D (5 bases each). The CDR3 has 15 amino acids. Trimming cost V 8 bases and J 3 bases, with 18 bases left between them. The germline V gene encodes CDR1 LNHDA and CDR2 SQIVND (reference sequence). The DNA of the CDR3 is TGTGCCAGTCAGGTTCGAGGGGCCGCGACAGATACGCAGTATTTT. This sequence encodes CASQVRGAATDTQYF.

The chain couples TRBV18 to TRBJ2-7, with 9 bases aligning to TRBD2. This CDR3 has 16 amino acids. With V trimmed by 3 bases and J by 1 base, 7 bases remained unmatched. Per the germline V gene, CDR1 is KGHSH and CDR2 is LQKENI. CDR3 region: CASSPTGLAISYEQYF. The CDR3 nucleotides read TGTGCCAGCTCACCTACAGGACTAGCGATTTCCTACGAGCAGTACTTC. Using reference TRBV18 and TRBJ2-7 for the parts outside the CDR3, the full variable domain is NAGVMQNPRHLVRRRGQEARLRCSPMKGHSHVYWYRQLPEEGLKFMVYLQKENIIDESGMPKERFSAEFPKEGPSILRIQQVVRGDSAAYFCASSPTGLAISYEQYFGPGTRLTVT.

This clone was picked up one time. The rearrangement joins TRBV2 to TRBJ1-1; tentatively, D is TRBD1 (5 bases). The CDR3 is 15 residues long. Trimming shortened V by 2 bases and J by 0 bases, and 10 bases separated the two germline ends. CDR1 and CDR2 from the germline V gene are SNHLY and FYNNEI. The CDR3 nucleotides are TGTGCCAGCAGTGAATTGGCAGGGTTGAACACTGAAGCTTTCTTT. Amino acid sequence: CASSELAGLNTEAFF.

V usage is TRBV15 and J usage is TRBJ1-1; no firm D call. V was shortened by 5 bases and J by 11 bases, with 21 bases between the two germline ends. The CDR3 loop spans 14 amino acids. Germline CDR1 is LNHNV and CDR2 is YYDKDF (reference sequence). Here the CDR3 DNA reads TGTGCCACCAGCCCCTTGACCGATCACCGAGGTGCTTTCTTT. Translated: CATSPLTDHRGAFF.

The gene calls are TRBV10-2 and TRBJ2-7; D is uncertain. V shed 6 bases and J shed 2 bases, with 8 bases lying between them. There are 12 residues in the CDR3. The germline gives CDR1 WSHSY, CDR2 SAAADI. The CDR3 reads CASRHSTYEQYF. DNA for the CDR3: TGCGCCAGCAGGCACTCAACCTACGAGCAGTACTTC.